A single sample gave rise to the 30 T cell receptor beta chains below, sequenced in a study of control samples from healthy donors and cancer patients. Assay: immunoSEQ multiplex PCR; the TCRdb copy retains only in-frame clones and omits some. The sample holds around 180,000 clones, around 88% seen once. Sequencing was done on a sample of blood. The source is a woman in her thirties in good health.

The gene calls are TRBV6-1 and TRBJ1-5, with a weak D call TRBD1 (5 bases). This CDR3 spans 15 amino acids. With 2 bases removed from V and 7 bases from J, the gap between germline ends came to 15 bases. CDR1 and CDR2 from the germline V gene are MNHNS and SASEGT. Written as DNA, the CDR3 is TGTGCCAGCAGTGAATGGGGCGGCAGGGTGCAGCCCCAGCATTTT. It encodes CASSEWGGRVQPQHF.

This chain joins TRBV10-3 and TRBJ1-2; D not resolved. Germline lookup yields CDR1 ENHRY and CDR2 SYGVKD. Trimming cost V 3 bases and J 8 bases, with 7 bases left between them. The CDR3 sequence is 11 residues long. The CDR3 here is CAISETEGYTF. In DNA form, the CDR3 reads TGTGCCATCAGTGAAACAGAGGGCTACACCTTC.

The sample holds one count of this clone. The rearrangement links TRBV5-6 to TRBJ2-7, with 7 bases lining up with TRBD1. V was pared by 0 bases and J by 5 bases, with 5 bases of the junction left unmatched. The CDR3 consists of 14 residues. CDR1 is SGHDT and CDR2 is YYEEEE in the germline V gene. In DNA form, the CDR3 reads TGTGCCAGCAGCTTGGGAGGGGGCTTACACGAGCAGTACTTC. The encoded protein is CASSLGGGLHEQYF.

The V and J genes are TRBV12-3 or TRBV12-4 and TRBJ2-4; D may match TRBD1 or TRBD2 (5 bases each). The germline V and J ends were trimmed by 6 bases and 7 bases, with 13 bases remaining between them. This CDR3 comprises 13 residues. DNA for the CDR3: TGTGCCAGCAGCGCAGGGAGAGCGAACATTCAGTACTTC. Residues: CASSAGRANIQYF.

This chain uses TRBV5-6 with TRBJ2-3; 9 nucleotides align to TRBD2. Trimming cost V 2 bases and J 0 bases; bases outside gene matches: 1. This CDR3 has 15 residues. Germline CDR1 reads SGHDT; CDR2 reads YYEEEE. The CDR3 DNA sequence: TGTGCCAGCAGCTTTACTAGCGGGAGCACAGATACGCAGTATTTT. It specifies CASSFTSGSTDTQYF.

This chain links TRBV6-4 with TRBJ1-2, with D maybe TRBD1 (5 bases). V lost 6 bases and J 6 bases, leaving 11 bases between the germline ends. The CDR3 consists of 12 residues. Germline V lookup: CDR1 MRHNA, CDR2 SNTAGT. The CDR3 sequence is CASRGPGDGYTF. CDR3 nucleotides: TGTGCCAGCAGGGGGCCGGGAGATGGCTACACCTTC.

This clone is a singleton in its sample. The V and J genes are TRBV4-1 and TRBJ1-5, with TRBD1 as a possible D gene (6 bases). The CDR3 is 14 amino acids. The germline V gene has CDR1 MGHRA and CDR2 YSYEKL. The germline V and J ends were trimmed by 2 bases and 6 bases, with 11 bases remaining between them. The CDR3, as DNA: TGCGCCAGCAGCCAAAACAGGGAAAGTCAGCCCCAGCATTTT. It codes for CASSQNRESQPQHF.

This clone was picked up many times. The CDR3 coding sequence is TGTGCCACCAGTGATTGGGGTGAGCGGGGGGGCACAGATACGCAGTATTTT. This encodes CATSDWGERGGTDTQYF. This chain links TRBV24-1 with TRBJ2-3; 9 bases line up with TRBD2. CDR1 is KGHDR and CDR2 is SFDVKD in the germline V gene. V shed 2 bases and J 1 base; nucleotides not matched to a gene: 6. This CDR3 region has 17 residues.

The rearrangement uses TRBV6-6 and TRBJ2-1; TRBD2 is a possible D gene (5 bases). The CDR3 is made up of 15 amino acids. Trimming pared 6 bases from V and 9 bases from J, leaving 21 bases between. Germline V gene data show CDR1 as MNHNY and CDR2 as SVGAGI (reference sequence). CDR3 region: CASSIGTTGGGEQFF. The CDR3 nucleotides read TGTGCCAGCAGCATCGGAACCACCGGCGGAGGTGAGCAGTTCTTC.

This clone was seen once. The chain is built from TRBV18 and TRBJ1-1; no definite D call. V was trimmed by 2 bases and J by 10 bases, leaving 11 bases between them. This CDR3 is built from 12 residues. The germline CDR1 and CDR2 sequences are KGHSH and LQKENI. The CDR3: CASSPEGARAFF. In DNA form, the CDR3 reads TGTGCCAGCTCACCAGAGGGCGCGCGAGCTTTCTTT.

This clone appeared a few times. Here the CDR3 DNA reads TGTGCCAGTAGTGTCCAGGGAGCAAACACTGAAGCTTTCTTT. Translating gives CASSVQGANTEAFF. The rearrangement joins TRBV19 to TRBJ1-1, with a tentative D call TRBD1 (5 bases). This CDR3 contains 14 residues. Looked up from germline, CDR1 is LNHDA and CDR2 is SQIVND (reference sequence). Trimming cost V 5 bases and J 2 bases, with 12 bases left between them.

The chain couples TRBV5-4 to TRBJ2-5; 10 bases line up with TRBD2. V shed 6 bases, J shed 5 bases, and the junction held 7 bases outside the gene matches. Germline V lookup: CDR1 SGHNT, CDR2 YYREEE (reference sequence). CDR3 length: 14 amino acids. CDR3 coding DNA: TGTGCCAGCAAATCTAGCGGGAGCCGGGAGACCCAGTACTTC. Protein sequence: CASKSSGSRETQYF.

CDR3 nucleotides: TGTGCCTGGAGTGTAGGAGGGACCCTCCCGGGCACAGATACGCAGTATTTT. It yields the protein CAWSVGGTLPGTDTQYF. J is TRBJ2-3 and V is TRBV30, with a weak D call TRBD2 (6 bases). There are 17 residues in the CDR3. Per the germline V gene, CDR1 is GTSNPN and CDR2 is SVGIG (reference sequence). V lost 0 bases, J lost 1 base, and 17 bases lay in between.

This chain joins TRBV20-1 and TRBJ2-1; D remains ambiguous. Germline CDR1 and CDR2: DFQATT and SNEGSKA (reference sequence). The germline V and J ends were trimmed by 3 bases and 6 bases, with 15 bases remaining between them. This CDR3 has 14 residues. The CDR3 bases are TGCAGTGCTAGTGGCCGCCCCGGCTCCAATGAGCAGTTCTTC. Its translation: CSASGRPGSNEQFF.

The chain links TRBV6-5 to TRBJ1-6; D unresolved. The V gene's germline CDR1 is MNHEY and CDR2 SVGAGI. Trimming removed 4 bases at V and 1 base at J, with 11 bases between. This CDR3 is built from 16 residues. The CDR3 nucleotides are TGTGCCAGCAGTTTTGAGGGTCGGTCCTATAATTCACCCCTCCACTTT. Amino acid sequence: CASSFEGRSYNSPLHF.

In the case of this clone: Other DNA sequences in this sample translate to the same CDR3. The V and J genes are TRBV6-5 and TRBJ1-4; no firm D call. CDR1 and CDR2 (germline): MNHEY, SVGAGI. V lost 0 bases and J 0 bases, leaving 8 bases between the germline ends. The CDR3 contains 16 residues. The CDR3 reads CASSYSGITTNEKLFF. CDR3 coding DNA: TGTGCCAGCAGTTACTCGGGTATTACAACTAATGAAAAACTGTTTTTT.

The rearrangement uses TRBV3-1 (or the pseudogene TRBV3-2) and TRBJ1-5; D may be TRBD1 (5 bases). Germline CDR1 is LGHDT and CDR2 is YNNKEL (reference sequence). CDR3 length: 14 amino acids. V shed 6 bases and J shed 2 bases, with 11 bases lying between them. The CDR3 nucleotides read TGTGCCAGCAGATCAGGACAAGGCAATCAGCCCCAGCATTTT. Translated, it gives CASRSGQGNQPQHF.

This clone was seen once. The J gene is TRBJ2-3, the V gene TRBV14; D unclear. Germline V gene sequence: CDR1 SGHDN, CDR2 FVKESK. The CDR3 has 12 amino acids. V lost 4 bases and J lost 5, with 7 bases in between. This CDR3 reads CASSRSVDTQYF. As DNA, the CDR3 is TGTGCCAGCAGCCGCAGCGTAGATACGCAGTATTTT.

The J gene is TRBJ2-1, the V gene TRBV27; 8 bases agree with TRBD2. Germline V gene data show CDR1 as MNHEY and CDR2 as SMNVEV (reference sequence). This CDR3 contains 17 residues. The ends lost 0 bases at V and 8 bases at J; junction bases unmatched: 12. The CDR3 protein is CASSLSRFGGADDEQFF. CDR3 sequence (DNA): TGTGCCAGCAGTTTATCGCGGTTCGGGGGGGCTGATGATGAGCAGTTCTTC.

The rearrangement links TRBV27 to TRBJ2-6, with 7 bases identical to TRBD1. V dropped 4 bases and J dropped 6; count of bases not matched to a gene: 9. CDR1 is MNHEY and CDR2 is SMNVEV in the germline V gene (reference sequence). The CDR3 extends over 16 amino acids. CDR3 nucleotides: TGTGCCAGCAGTTCTCCCGCGACAGGGTTGGCCAACGTCCTGACTTTC. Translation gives CASSSPATGLANVLTF.

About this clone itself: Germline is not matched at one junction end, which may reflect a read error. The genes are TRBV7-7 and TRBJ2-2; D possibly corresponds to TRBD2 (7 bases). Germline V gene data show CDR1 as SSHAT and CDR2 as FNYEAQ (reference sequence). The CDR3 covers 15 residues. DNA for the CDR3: TGTGCTAGCAGCCCCTCGGGGGGCAACACCGGGGAGCTGTTTTTT. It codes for CASSPSGGNTGELFF.

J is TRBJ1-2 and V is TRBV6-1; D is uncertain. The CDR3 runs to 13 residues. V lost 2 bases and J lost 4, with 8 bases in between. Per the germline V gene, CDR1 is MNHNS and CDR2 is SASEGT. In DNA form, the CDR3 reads TGTGCCAGCAGTGAATCAGGAGTCTATGGCTACACCTTC. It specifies CASSESGVYGYTF.

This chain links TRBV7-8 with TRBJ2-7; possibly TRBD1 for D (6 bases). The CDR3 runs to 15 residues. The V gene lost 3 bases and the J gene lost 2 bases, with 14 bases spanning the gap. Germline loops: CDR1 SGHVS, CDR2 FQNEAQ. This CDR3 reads CASSFGTPLPYEQYV. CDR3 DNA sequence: TGTGCCAGCAGCTTCGGGACACCTCTGCCCTACGAGCAGTACGTC.

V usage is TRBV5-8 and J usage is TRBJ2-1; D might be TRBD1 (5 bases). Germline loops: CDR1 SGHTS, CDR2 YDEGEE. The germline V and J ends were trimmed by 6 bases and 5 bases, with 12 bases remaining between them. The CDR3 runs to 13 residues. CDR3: CASKQVKDNEQFF. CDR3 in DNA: TGTGCCAGCAAACAGGTTAAGGACAATGAGCAGTTCTTC.

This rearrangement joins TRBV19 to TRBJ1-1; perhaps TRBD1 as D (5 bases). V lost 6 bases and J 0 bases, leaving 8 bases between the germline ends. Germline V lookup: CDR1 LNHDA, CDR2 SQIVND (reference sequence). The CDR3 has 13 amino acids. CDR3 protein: CASRKGMNTEAFF. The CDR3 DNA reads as TGTGCCAGTAGGAAGGGGATGAACACTGAAGCTTTCTTT.

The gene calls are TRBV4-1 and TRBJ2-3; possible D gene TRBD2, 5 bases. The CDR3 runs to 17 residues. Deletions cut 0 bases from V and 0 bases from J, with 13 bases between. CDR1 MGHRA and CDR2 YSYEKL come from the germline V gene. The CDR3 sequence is CASSQEAWASSTDTQYF. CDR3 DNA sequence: TGCGCCAGCAGCCAAGAGGCGTGGGCTAGCAGCACAGATACGCAGTATTTT.

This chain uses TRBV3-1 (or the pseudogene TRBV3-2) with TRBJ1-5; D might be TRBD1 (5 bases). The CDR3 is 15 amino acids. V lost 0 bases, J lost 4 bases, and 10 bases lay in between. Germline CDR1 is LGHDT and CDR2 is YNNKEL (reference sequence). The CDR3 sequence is CASSQDGRANQPQHF. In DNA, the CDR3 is TGTGCCAGCAGCCAAGACGGCAGGGCGAATCAGCCCCAGCATTTT.

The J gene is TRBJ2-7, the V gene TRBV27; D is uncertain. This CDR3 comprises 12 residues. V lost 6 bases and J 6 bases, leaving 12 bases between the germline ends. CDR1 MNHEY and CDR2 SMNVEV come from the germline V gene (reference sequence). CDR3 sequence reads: CASRLSPGEQYF. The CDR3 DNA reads TGTGCCAGCAGGCTATCCCCCGGCGAGCAGTACTTC.

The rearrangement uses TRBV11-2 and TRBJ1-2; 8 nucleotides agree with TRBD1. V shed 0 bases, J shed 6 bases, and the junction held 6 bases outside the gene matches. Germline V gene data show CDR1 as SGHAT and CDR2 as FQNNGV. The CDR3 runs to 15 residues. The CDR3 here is CASSLEGDRMDGYTF. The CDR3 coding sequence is TGTGCCAGCAGCTTAGAGGGGGACAGGATGGATGGCTACACCTTC. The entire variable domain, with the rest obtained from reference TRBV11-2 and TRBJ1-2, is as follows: EAGVAQSPRYKIIEKRQSVAFWCNPISGHATLYWYQQILGQGPKLLIQFQNNGVVDDSQLPKDRFSAERLKGVDSTLKIQPAKLEDSAVYLCASSLEGDRMDGYTFGSGTRLTVV.

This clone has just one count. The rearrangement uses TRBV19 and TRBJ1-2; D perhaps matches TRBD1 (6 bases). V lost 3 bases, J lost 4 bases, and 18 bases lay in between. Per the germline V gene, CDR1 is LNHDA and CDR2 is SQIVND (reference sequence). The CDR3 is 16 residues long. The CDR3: CASSIPGRDRSYGYTF. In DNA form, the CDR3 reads TGTGCCAGTAGTATTCCAGGAAGAGACAGGAGCTATGGCTACACCTTC.